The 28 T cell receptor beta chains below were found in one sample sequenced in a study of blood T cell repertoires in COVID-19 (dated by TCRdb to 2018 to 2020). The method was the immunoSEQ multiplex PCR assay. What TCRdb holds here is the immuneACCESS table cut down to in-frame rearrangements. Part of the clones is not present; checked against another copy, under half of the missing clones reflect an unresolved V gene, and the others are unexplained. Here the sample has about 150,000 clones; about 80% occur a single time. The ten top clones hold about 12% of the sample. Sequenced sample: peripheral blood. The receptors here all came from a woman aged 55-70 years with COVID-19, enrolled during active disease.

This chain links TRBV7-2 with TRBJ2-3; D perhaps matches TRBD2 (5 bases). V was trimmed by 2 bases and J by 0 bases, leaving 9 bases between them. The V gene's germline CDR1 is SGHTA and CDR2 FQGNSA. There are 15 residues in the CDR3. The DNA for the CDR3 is TGTGCCAGCAGCTTAATCCGGGGAAGCACAGATACGCAGTATTTT. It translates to CASSLIRGSTDTQYF.

The CDR3 spells CASSYSGRDYGYTF. As DNA, the CDR3 is TGTGCCAGCAGTTACTCGGGCAGGGACTATGGCTACACCTTC. The chain is built from TRBV6-5 and TRBJ1-2; the D gene is possibly TRBD1 (5 bases). Germline V gene sequence: CDR1 MNHEY, CDR2 SVGAGI. CDR3 length: 14 amino acids. Trimming took 0 bases from V and 3 from J, leaving 8 bases between them.

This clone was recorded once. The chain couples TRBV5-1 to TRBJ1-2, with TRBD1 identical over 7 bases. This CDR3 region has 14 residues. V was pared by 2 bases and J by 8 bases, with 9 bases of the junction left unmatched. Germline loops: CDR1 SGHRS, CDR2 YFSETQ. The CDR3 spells CASSFGTEGPGYTF. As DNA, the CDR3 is TGCGCCAGCAGCTTCGGGACAGAAGGCCCCGGCTACACCTTC.

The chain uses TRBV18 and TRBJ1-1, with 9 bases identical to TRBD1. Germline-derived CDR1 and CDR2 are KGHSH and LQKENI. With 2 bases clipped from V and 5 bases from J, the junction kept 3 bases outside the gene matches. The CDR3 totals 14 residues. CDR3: CASSPGTGRTEAFF. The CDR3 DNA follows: TGTGCCAGCTCACCAGGGACAGGGAGGACTGAAGCTTTCTTT.

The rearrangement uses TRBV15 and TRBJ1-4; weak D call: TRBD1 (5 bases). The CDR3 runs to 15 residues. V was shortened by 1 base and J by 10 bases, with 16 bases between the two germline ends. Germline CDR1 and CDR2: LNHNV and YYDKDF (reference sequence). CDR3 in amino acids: CATSRGGTEGGKLFF. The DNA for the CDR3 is TGTGCCACCAGCAGAGGCGGGACGGAAGGTGGAAAACTGTTTTTT. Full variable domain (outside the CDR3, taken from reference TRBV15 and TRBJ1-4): DAMVIQNPRYQVTQFGKPVTLSCSQTLNHNVMYWYQQKSSQAPKLLFHYYDKDFNNEADTPDNFQSRRPNTSFCFLDIRSPGLGDTAMYLCATSRGGTEGGKLFFGSGTQLSVL.

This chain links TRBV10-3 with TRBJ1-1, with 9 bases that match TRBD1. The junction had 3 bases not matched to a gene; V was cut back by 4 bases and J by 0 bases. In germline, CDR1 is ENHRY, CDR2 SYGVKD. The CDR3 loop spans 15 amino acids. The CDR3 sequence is CAISGNRGLNTEAFF. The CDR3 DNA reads TGTGCCATCAGTGGTAACAGGGGGCTGAACACTGAAGCTTTCTTT.

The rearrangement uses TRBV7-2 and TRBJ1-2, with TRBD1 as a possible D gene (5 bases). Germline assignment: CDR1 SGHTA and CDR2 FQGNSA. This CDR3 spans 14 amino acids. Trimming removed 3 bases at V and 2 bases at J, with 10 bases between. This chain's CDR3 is CASSFGGGNYGYTF. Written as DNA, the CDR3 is TGTGCCAGCAGCTTTGGCGGGGGGAACTATGGCTACACCTTC.

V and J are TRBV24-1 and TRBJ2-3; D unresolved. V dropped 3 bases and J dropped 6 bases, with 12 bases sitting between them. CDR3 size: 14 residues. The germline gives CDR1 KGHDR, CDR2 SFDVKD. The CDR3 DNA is TGTGCCACCAGTGATACCCTCTCTAGGGATACGCAGTATTTT. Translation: CATSDTLSRDTQYF.

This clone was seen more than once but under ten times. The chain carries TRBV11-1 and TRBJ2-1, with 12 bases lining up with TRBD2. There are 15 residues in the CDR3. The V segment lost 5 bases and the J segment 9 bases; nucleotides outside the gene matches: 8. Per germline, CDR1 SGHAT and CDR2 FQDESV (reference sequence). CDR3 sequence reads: CASSARLAGESEQFF. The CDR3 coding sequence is TGTGCCAGCAGCGCCCGACTAGCGGGGGAATCTGAGCAGTTCTTC.

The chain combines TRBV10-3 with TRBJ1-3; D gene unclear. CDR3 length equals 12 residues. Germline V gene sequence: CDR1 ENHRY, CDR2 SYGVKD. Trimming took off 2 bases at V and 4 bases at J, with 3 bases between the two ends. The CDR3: CAISEGGNTIYF. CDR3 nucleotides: TGTGCCATCAGTGAGGGCGGAAACACCATATATTTT.

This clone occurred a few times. The CDR3 region has the DNA TGTGCCAGCAATGGACAGGGCGGCTACACCTTC. The encoded protein is CASNGQGGYTF. The gene calls are TRBV6-5 and TRBJ1-2, with 8 bases that match TRBD1. The germline V gene has CDR1 MNHEY and CDR2 SVGAGI. J lost 8 bases, V lost 7 bases, and 3 bases had no gene match. CDR3 length: 11 residues.

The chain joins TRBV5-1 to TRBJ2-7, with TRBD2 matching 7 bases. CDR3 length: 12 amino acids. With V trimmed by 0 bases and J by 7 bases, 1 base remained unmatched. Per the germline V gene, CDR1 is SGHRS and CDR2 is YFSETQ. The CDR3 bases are TGCGCCAGCAGCTTGGGAGCGGGGGAGCAGTACGTC. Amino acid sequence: CASSLGAGEQYV.

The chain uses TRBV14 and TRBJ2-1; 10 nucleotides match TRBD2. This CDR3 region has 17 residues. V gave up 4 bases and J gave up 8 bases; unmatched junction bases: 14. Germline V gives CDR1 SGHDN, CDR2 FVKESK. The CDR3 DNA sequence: TGTGCCAGCAGCCCCCTTGGAGCGGGAGGGCCCTCAGATGAGCAGTTCTTC. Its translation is CASSPLGAGGPSDEQFF.

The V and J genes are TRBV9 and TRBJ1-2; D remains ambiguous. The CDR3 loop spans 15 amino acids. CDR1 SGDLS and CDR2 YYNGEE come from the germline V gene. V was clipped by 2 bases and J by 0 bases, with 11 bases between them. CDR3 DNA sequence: TGTGCCAGCAGCGTCAACAGCCAGCCTAACTATGGCTACACCTTC. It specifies CASSVNSQPNYGYTF.

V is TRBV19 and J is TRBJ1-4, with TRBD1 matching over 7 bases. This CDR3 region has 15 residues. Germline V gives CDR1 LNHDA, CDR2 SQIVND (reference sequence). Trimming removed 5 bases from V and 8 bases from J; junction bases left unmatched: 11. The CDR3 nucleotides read TGTGCCAGTAGTGCAGACAGGGAAGGAGTAGAAAAACTGTTTTTT. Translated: CASSADREGVEKLFF.

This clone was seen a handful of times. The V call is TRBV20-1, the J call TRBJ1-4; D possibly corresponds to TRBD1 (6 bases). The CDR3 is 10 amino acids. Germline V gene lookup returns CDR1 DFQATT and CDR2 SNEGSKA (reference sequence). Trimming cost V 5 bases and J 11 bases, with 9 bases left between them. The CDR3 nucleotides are TGCAGTGCTTCAGGGGACAAACTGTTTTTT. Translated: CSASGDKLFF.

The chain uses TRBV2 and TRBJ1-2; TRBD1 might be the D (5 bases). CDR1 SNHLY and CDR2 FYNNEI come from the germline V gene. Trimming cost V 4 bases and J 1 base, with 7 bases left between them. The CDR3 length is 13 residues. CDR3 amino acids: CASSGQHNYGYTF. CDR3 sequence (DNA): TGTGCCAGCAGTGGACAGCATAACTATGGCTACACCTTC.

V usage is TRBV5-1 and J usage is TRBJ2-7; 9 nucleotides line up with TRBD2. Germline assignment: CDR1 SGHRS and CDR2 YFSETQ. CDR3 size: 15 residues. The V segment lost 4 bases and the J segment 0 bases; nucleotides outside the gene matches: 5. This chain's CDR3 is CASSPLAGSSYEQYF. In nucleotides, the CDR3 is TGCGCCAGCAGCCCCCTAGCGGGATCCTCCTACGAGCAGTACTTC.

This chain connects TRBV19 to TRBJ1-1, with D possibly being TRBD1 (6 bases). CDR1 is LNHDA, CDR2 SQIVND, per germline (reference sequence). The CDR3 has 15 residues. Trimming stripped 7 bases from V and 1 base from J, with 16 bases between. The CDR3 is CASTWGLPRNTEAFF. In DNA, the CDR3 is TGTGCCAGTACATGGGGGCTACCCAGGAACACTGAAGCTTTCTTT.

DNA of the CDR3: TGCAGCGTCAGGGACTGGAACTACTACGAGCAGTACTTC. Translating it yields CSVRDWNYYEQYF. The chain links TRBV29-1 to TRBJ2-7; D perhaps matches TRBD2 (6 bases). The length of the CDR3 is 13 residues. Trimming took 6 bases from V and 3 from J, leaving 15 bases between them. The germline CDR1 and CDR2 sequences are SQVTM and ANQGSEA.

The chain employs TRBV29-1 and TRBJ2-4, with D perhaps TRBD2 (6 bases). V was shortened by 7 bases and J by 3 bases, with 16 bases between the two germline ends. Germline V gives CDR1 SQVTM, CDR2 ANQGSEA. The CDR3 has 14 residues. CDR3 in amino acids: CSAMDGGSKNIQYF. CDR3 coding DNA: TGCAGCGCCATGGACGGGGGAAGCAAAAACATTCAGTACTTC.

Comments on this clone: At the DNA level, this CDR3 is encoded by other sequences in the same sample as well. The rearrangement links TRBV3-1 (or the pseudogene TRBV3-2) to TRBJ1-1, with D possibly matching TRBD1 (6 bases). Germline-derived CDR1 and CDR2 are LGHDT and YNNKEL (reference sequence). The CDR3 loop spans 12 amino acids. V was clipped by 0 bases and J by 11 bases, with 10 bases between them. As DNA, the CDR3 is TGTGCCAGCAGCCAAGACAGGGGAAGGGCTTTCTTT. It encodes CASSQDRGRAFF.

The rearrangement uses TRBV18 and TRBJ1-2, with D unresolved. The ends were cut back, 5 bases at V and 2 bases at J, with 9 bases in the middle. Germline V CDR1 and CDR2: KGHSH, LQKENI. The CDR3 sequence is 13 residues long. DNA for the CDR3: TGTGCCAGCTCATCCCGGGAAAACTATGGCTACACCTTC. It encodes CASSSRENYGYTF.

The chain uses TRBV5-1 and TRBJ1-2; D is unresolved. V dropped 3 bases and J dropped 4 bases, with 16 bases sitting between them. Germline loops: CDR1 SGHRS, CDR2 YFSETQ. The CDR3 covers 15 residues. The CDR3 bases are TGCGCCAGCAGCTCGGGCACCCTCGGAGGCTATGGCTACACCTTC. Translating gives CASSSGTLGGYGYTF. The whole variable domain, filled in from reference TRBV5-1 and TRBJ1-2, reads KAGVTQTPRYLIKTRGQQVTLSCSPISGHRSVSWYQQTPGQGLQFLFEYFSETQRNKGNFPGRFSGRQFSNSRSEMNVSTLELGDSALYLCASSSGTLGGYGYTFGSGTRLTVV.

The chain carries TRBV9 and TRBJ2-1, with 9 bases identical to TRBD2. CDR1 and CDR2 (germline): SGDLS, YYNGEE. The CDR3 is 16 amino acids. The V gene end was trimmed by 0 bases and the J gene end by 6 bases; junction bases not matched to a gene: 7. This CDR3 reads CASSVELLAGFNEQFF. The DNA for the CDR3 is TGTGCCAGCAGCGTAGAGCTCCTAGCGGGGTTCAATGAGCAGTTCTTC. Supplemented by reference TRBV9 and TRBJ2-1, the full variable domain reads DSGVTQTPKHLITATGQRVTLRCSPRSGDLSVYWYQQSLDQGLQFLIQYYNGEERAKGNILERFSAQQFPDLHSELNLSSLELGDSALYFCASSVELLAGFNEQFFGPGTRLTVL.

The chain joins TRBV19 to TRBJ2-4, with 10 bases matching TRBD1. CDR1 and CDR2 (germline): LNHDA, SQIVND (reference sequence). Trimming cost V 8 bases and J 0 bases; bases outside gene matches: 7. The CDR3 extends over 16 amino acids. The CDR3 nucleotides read TGTGCCAGTCGGGACAGGGGATCCCAAGCCAAAAACATTCAGTACTTC. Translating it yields CASRDRGSQAKNIQYF.

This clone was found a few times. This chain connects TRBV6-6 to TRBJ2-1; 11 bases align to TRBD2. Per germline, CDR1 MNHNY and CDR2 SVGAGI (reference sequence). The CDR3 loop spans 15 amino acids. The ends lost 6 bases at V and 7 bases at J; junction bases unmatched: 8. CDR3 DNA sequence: TGTGCCAGCAGCATGATTAGCGGGAGGGGAAATGAGCAGTTCTTC. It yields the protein CASSMISGRGNEQFF.

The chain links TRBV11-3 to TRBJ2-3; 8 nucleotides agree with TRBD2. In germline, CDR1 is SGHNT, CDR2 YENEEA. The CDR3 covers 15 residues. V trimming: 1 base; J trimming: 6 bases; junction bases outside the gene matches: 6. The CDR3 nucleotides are TGTGCCAGCAGCTTAGGGGGAGCGGGAGCGGATACGCAGTATTTT. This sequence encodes CASSLGGAGADTQYF.